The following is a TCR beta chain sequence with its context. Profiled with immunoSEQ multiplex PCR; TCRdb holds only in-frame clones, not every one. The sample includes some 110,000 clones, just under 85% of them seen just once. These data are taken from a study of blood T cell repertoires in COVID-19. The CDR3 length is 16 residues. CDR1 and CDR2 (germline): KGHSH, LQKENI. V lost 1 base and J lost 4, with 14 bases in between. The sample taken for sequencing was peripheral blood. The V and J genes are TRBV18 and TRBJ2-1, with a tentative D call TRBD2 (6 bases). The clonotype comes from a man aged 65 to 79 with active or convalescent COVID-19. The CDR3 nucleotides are TGTGCCAGCTCACCACTTAGGGCTGGGGGGTACAATGAGCAGTTCTTC. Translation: CASSPLRAGGYNEQFF.